This T cell receptor (beta chain) originates from a study of shared clonotypes between healthy human individuals. Study-wide context: Every donor yielded three CD4 naive, three CD4 memory, two CD8 naive and one CD8 memory plate.

Positive CCR7 selection of CD45RO-negative cells yielded the naive CD8 cells, and terminally differentiated effector memory CD45RA+ cells were excluded. Study conclusions and caveats: Estimated clonotype richness was generally higher in naive than memory subsets.

On this clone itself: Its antigen is not known.

V was cut by 6 bases and J by 8 bases, with 14 bases left in between. The CDR3 contains 13 residues. Germline V gene sequence: CDR1 SNHLY, CDR2 FYNNEI. Once extracted for a subset, genomic DNA was divided evenly among several immunoSEQ plates. Original methodology: Filtering was not the same, since immunoSEQ gave junction-only sequences without quality scores. Some clones are missing from TCRdb's copy, which holds only in-frame ones; the method was immunoSEQ multiplex PCR. V and J calls and clone size come straight from that table; D and trimming were deduced from the DNA. The data show about 1.9 million clones, 80% to 95% seen once.

This TCR came from a man aged 18-30 years in good health. Some clones in this sample may be carry-over from other donors' samples. This sequence joins TRBV2 and TRBJ2-1; D possibly corresponds to TRBD2 (5 bases). Specimen: naive CD8+ T cells from PBMCs. The CDR3 loop is CASRGRRIDEQFF. CDR3 nucleotide sequence: TGTGCCAGCAGAGGTCGGAGGATTGATGAGCAGTTCTTC. The whole variable domain, filled in from reference TRBV2 and TRBJ2-1, reads EPEVTQTPSHQVTQMGQEVILRCVPISNHLYFYWYRQILGQKVEFLVSFYNNEISEKSEIFDDQFSVERPDGSNFTLKIRSTKLEDSAMYFCASRGRRIDEQFFGPGTRLTVL.